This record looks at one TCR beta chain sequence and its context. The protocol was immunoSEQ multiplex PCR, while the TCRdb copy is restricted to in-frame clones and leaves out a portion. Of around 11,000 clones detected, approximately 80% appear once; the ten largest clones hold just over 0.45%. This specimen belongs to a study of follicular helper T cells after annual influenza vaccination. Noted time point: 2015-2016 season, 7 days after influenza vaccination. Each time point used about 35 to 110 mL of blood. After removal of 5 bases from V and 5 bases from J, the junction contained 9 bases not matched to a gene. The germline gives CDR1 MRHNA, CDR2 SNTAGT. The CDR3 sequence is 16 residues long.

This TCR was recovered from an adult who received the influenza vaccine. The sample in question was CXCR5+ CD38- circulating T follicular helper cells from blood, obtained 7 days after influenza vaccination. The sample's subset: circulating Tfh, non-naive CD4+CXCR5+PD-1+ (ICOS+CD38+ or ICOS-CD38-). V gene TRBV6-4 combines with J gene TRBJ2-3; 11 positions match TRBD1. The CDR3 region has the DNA TGTGCCAGCAGTCAAGCGAGGGGACAGGGGGGAGATACGCAGTATTTT. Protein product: CASSQARGQGGDTQYF.